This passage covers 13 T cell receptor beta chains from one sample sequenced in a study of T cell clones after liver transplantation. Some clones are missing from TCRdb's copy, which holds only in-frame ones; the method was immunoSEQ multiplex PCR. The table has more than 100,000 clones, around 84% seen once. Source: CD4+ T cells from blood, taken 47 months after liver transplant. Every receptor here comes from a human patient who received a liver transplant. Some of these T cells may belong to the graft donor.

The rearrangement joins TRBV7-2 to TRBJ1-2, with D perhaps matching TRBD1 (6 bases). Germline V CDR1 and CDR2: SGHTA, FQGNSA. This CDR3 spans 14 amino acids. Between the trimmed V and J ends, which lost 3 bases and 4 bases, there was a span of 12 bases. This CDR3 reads CASSLNRDSYGYTF. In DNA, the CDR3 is TGTGCCAGCAGCTTGAACAGGGATAGCTATGGCTACACCTTC.

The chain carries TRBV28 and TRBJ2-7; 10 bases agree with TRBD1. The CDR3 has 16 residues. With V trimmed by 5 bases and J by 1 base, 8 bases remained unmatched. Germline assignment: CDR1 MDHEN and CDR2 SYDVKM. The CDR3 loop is CASSIRTGGLSYEQYF. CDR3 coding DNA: TGTGCCAGCAGTATCCGGACAGGGGGGTTATCCTACGAGCAGTACTTC. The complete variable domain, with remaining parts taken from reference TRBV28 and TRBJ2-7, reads DVKVTQSSRYLVKRTGEKVFLECVQDMDHENMFWYRQDPGLGLRLIYFSYDVKMKEKGDIPEGYSVSREKKERFSLILESASTNQTSMYLCASSIRTGGLSYEQYFGPGTRLTVT.

This CDR3 reads CASSSFNTQYF. CDR3 DNA sequence: TGTGCCAGCAGCTCCTTTAATACGCAGTATTTT. The chain carries TRBV7-2 and TRBJ2-3; no clear D gene. Germline V gene sequence: CDR1 SGHTA, CDR2 FQGNSA. V lost 4 bases and J 7 bases, leaving 6 bases between the germline ends. The CDR3 contains 11 residues.

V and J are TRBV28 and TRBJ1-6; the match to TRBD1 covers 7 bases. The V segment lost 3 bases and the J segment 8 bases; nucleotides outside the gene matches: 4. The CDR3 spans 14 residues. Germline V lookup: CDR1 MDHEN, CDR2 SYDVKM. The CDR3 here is CASSLDRSYSPLHF. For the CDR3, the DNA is TGTGCCAGCAGTTTGGACAGGAGTTATTCACCCCTCCACTTT.

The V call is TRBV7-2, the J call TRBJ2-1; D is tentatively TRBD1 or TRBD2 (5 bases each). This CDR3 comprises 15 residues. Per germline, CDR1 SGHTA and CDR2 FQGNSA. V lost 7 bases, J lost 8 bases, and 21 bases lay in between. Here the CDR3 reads CASTRRGLGAYEQFF. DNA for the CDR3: TGTGCCAGCACCCGTCGGGGTCTAGGGGCTTATGAGCAGTTCTTC.

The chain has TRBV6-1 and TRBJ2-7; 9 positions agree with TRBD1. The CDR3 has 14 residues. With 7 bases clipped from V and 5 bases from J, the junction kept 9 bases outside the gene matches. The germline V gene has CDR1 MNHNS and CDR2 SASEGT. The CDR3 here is CASTHGTGRDEQYF. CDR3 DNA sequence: TGTGCCAGCACCCACGGGACAGGGAGGGACGAGCAGTACTTC.

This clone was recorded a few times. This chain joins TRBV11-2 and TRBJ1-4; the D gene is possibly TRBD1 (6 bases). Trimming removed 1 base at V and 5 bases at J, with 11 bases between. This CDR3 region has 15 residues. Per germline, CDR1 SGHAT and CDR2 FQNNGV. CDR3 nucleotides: TGTGCCAGCAGCTTAGGTGGGGGGCCCAATGAAAAACTGTTTTTT. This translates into CASSLGGGPNEKLFF.

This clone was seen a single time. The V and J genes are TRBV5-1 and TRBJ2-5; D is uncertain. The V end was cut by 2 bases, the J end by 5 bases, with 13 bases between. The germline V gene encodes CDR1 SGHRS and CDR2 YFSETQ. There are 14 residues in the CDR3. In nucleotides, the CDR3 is TGCGCCAGCAGCTTTGATACCCTGGGGGAGACCCAGTACTTC. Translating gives CASSFDTLGETQYF.

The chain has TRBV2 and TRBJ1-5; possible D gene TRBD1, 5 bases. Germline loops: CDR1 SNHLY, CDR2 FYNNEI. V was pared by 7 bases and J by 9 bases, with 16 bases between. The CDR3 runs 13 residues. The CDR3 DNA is TGTGCCAGCAAGGGGATAGGGCTTGGGCCCCAGCATTTT. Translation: CASKGIGLGPQHF.

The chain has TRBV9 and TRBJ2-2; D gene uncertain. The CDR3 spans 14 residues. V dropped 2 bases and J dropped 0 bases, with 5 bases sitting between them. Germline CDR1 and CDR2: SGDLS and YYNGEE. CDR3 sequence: CASSVSANTGELFF. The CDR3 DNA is TGTGCCAGCAGCGTTTCGGCGAACACCGGGGAGCTGTTTTTT.

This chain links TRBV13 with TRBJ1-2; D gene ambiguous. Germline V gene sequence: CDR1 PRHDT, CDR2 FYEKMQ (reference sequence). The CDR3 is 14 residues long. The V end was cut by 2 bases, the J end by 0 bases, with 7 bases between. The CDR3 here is CASSLRSTNYGYTF. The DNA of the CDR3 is TGTGCCAGCAGCTTAAGGTCTACTAACTATGGCTACACCTTC.

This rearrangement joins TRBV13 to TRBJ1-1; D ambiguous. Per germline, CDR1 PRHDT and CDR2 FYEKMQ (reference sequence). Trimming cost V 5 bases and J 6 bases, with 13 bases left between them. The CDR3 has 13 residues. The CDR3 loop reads CASSPRRRSEAFF. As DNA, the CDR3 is TGTGCCAGCAGCCCCCGGCGCAGATCTGAAGCTTTCTTT.

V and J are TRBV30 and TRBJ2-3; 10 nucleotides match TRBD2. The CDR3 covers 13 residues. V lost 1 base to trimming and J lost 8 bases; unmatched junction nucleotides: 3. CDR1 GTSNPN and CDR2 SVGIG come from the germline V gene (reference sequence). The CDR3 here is CAWSGLAGLTQYF. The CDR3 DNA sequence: TGTGCCTGGAGTGGACTAGCGGGTCTTACGCAGTATTTT.